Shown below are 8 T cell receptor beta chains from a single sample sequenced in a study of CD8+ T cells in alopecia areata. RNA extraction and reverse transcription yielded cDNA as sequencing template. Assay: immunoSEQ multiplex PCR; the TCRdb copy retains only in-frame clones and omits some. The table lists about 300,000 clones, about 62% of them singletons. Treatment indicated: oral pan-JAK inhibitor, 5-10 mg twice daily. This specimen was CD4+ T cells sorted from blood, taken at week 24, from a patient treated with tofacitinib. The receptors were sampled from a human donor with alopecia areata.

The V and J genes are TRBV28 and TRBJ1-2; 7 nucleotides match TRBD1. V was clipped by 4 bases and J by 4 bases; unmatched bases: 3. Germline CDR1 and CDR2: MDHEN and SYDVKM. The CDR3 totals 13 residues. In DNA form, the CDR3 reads TGTGCCAGCAGTTGGGACAGTCTCTATGGCTACACCTTC. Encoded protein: CASSWDSLYGYTF.

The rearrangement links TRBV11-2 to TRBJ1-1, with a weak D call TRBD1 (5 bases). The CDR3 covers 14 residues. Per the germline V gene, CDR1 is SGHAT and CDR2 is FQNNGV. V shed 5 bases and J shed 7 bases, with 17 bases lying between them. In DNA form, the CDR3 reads TGTGCCAGCAGCCTCATCGGGGGATTGGATGAAGCTTTCTTT. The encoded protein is CASSLIGGLDEAFF.

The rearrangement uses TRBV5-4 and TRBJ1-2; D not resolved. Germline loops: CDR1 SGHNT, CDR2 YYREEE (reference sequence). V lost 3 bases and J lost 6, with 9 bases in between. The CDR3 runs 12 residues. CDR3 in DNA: TGTGCCAGCAGCTCTCATCGGGATGGCTACACCTTC. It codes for CASSSHRDGYTF.

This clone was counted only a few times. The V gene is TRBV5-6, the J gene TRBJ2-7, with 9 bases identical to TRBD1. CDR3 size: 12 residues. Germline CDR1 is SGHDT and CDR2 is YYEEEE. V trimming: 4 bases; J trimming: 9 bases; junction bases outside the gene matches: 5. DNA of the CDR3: TGTGCCAGCAGCCCGGACAGGGGCGCGCAGTACTTC. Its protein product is CASSPDRGAQYF.

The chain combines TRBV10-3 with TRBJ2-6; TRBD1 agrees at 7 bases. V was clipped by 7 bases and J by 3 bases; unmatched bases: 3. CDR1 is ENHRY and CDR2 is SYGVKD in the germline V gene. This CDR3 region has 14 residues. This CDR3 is CAIKGQFGANVLTF. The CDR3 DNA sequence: TGTGCCATCAAGGGACAGTTTGGGGCCAACGTCCTGACTTTC.

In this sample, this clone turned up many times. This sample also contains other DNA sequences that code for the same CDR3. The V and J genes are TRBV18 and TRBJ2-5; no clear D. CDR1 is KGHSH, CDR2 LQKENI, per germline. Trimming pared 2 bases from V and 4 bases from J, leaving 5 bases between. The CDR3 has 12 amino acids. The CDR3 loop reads CASSPVGETQYF. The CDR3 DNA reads TGTGCCAGCTCACCAGTAGGAGAGACCCAGTACTTC.

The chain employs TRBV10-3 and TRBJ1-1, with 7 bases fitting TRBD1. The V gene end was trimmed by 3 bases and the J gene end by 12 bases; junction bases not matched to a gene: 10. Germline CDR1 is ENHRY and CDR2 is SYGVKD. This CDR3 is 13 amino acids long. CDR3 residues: CAISEGQGERSFF. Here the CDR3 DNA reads TGTGCCATCAGTGAAGGGCAGGGGGAGAGGTCTTTCTTT.

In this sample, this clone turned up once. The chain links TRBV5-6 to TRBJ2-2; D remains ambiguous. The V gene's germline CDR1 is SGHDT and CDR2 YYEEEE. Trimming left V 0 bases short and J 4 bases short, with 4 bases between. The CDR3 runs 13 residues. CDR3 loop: CASSLATTGELFF. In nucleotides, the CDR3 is TGTGCCAGCAGCTTGGCCACCACCGGGGAGCTGTTTTTT.